The sequence of this T cell receptor (beta chain) was determined in a study of blood T cell repertoires in COVID-19. Study summary: Nucleic acid was either cDNA or gDNA, and it came from T cells, B-cell-depleted T cells, or PBMCs.

The table came from immunoSEQ multiplex PCR; TCRdb's copy has only in-frame clones and leaves some out. The sample yields approximately 210,000 clones, around 84% seen once. This CDR3 contains 15 residues. Germline V gene lookup returns CDR1 LNHDA and CDR2 SQIVND (reference sequence). V lost 3 bases, J lost 2 bases, and 6 bases stayed unmatched. This sequence was found in a human donor in a cohort sampled during active COVID-19. This rearrangement joins TRBV19 to TRBJ2-5; TRBD1 matches 7 bases. Input material: peripheral blood. The CDR3 protein is CASSIGQGVQETQYF. The CDR3 bases are TGTGCCAGTAGTATCGGCCAGGGGGTACAAGAGACCCAGTACTTC.